The clone carrying this TCR beta chain was counted ten times or more. Its antigen is not known. The CDR3 runs 18 residues. J was trimmed by 0 bases and V by 3 bases; bases with no gene match: 9. The germline V gene encodes CDR1 LNHNV and CDR2 YYDKDF (reference sequence). In TCRdb, the RT-PCR reads were re-called with MiXCR into one record per CDR3 protein. The sample yields roughly 650,000 distinct CDR3 sequences, approximately 14% seen once. The sample belongs to a study of response to subunit inactivated influenza vaccine. Whole-study findings and limits: There was a suggestion from the authors that each seasonal influenza vaccination recruits few new T cells.

The TCR originated in a man in his fifties who received an inactivated influenza vaccine. The rearrangement joins TRBV15 to TRBJ2-1; 9 bases match TRBD2. The material was PBMCs from blood, obtained roughly 12 days after vaccination. CDR3 DNA: TGTGCCACCAGCAGTCTACACCTTAGCGGGAGCTCCTACAATGAGCAGTTCTTC. Translation gives CATSSLHLSGSSYNEQFF.